This T cell receptor (beta chain) derives from a study of vaccination effects on CD4 cells after COVID-19 (dated by TCRdb to 2022 to 2024). Notes on the research overall: In the ViraFEST assay, PBMC were stimulated with viral peptide pools, and antigen-specific CD4+ T cell clonotypes were then identified by expansion using TCR sequencing. Post-vaccine samples across the study were collected a median of 72 days after the second dose, with a range of 14 to 241. Some 2 million PBMC per well were cultured with approximately 10 ug/ml peptides in IMDM containing roughly 5% human AB serum, roughly 9.5 IU/ml IL-2 and gentamicin. SARS-CoV-2 spike-specific CD4+ TCR repertoires from before and after mRNA vaccination were compared in COVID-19 convalescent patients and in infection-naive vaccine recipients. A total of nine to ten COVID-19 convalescent patients and several SARS-CoV-2-naive healthy vaccine recipients were included in the full study. Cultures from other donors in the study were sequenced using the Oncomine TCR Beta short-read assay on an Illumina iSeq 100. Points the paper makes about the study in general: At late post-vaccination timepoints, both infection-induced and vaccine-induced clones showed marked clonal contraction, consistent with waning T cell responses. Among healthy vaccine recipients, nearly all vaccine-induced clones were SARS-CoV-2 mono-reactive, and just 1 of 255 was cross-reactive with common cold coronaviruses. The study was limited by a small number of convalescent patients and lacked early post-infection timepoints.

Receptor amplification or capture employed the immunoSEQ multiplex PCR assay. DNA from the cultured, isolated CD4+ T cells was subjected to TCR beta CDR3 sequencing. Per the original workflow: Non-productive TCR sequences were removed, reads were trimmed to the CDR3 region, and CDR3s of at least 7 amino acids were retained. Antigen-specific clonotypes were identified using the MANAFEST web app by comparison of expansion in peptide wells against reference cultures. To count as positive, a clone had to show expansion at FDR<0.05 compared with the reference and with all other wells, an odds ratio above 5, and a frequency above 0.1% in two replicate wells. Cross-reactive clonotypes were defined as significantly expanded in SARS-CoV-2 spike wells and in at least one common cold coronavirus spike condition. Using the stringdist R package, CDR3 similarity was measured by Levenshtein distance, and unrooted trees were constructed with ape in R 3.6.1. TCRdb took over this immuneACCESS table, retaining in-frame rearrangements with V and J assigned. Such tables are incomplete; in checked studies, under half of the missing clones stem from an unresolved V gene, and the remainder is unexplained. The V and J calls and clone size are taken from that table; D and trimming were inferred from the DNA. A total of 45,000 to 65,000 clones appear in this sample, about four fifths of them only once. The biggest ten clones account for 4.3% of the sample.

As to this clone: Its antigen remains undetermined. No quality values exist for individual bases; no much larger clone is one base distant.

After around eleven days of culture, CD4+ T cells were isolated with the EasySep CD4+ T cell isolation kit. Each participant received two doses of an mRNA SARS-CoV-2 vaccine, either BNT162b2 or mRNA-1273. The absence of prior SARS-CoV-2 infection in healthy vaccine recipients was confirmed by negative nucleocapsid antibodies before and after vaccination. On days 3 and 7, half of the culture medium was replaced with fresh IL-2-containing medium. Each peptide stimulation condition was cultured in triplicate wells unless otherwise noted. Using Ficoll-Paque Plus gradient centrifugation, PBMC were separated from whole blood and then either used fresh or cryopreserved at -140C. The QIAamp micro DNA kit was used to extract genomic DNA from the cultured CD4+ T cells. V sheds 5 bases and J sheds 5 bases, leaving 11 bases between their ends. Including the terminal cysteine and phenylalanine, the CDR3 comprises 13 residues. Only the CDR3 DNA is retained, 39 bases long and in frame from the first base. The germline V gene yields KGHSH for CDR1 and LQKENI for CDR2.

This material consisted of CD4+ T cells from PBMCs cultured without peptide, taken after COVID-19 vaccination. Rearrangement joined TRBV18 to TRBJ2-3; the best D guess is TRBD2, with 5 bases matching. The receptor's source is a human donor who received a COVID-19 vaccine. The nucleotide sequence reads TGTGCCAGCTCAGGAAGAGGAGGAGATACGCAGTATTTT. Its translation is CASSGRGGDTQYF.